This TCR beta chain was retrieved from a study of cytomegalovirus exposure and HLA in healthy donors. The study, taken as a whole, reports: The number of N-insertions in an Asian-associated ancestry cluster was reportedly below the approximately 690-donor mean in a later analysis. Another analysis was done later, and it associated roughly 15,000 TCR beta sequences with HLA alleles at 0.05 false discovery rate. Researchers counted 164 TCR beta chains as cytomegalovirus-associated. TCR sequences were mostly rare, though some public TCRs occurred in many donors.

Germline V lookup: CDR1 SGHTA, CDR2 FQGTGA. The CDR3 is 13 amino acids. V gave up 3 bases and J gave up 6 bases, with 9 bases separating them. This clone was seen more than once but under ten times. What it binds is unknown. PCR involved 60 Vbeta and 13 Jbeta primers. Sequencing used immunoSEQ multiplex PCR; TCRdb keeps in-frame clones, though not all of them. This table holds 170,000 or so clones, roughly 78% found once. The material sequenced was PBMCs. This chain joins TRBV7-3 and TRBJ2-1, with D possibly matching TRBD1 (7 bases). The TCR was taken from a woman in her fifties or sixties in good health and CMV-seropositive. The DNA for the CDR3 is TGTGCCAGCAGCTTCCAGGGGGGCAATGAGCAGTTCTTC. It encodes CASSFQGGNEQFF.